This T cell receptor beta chain was identified during a study of T cells in Graves' hyperthyroidism and ophthalmopathy. A patient was excluded if there was uncontrolled infection, other autoimmune disease, pregnancy or lactation. The CDR3 spans 11 residues. Trimming stripped 8 bases from V and 9 bases from J, with 10 bases between. The CDR3 regions of TCR beta were amplified from RNA transcripts. The study used the HTBI primer set for a first-round RT-PCR of the TCR CDR3. MiXCR, run by TCRdb on the multiplex PCR reads, gives a single entry per CDR3 protein. Among hundreds of thousands of distinct CDR3 sequences listed, about 20% were seen once. Study-level findings and limits: Most expanded thyroid clonotypes above 0.001 recurred in blood.

Of note for this clonotype: What it binds is not known.

V usage is TRBV12-3 or TRBV12-4 and J usage is TRBJ2-2, with D perhaps matching TRBD1 (6 bases). The TCR originated in a man aged 30 to 45 with Graves' ophthalmopathy. The sample taken for sequencing was blood. CDR3 DNA sequence: TGTGCCAGCGGAGACAGGAGGGAGCTGTTTTTT. Protein sequence: CASGDRRELFF.